Included here is one TCR beta chain sequence, with context. No antigen is known for it. One base away there is no much larger clone; base qualities are not given. The time point label corresponds to: baseline before first vaccination. Vaccinee samples were obtained from the UK trials COV001 and COV002, which included a single-blind randomized controlled phase 2/3 trial of AZD1222 (ChAdOx1 nCoV-19) in healthy adults. Trial participant PBMC samples were collected at day 0 and day 28 after the second dose for TCRbeta chain sequencing. The data were taken from a study of T cell responses to AZD1222 COVID-19 vaccine listed by TCRdb under 2021. Background on the whole study: Because spike-specific TCR depth and breadth did not differ between the two schedules, AZD1222 recipients who got a second dose at roughly 4 weeks were pooled with those who got a second dose at roughly 12 weeks. Trial participants were enrolled into age subgroups of 18-55, 56-69 and 70-plus years, which contained 148, 28 and 57 TCR-sequenced participants, respectively. TCR sequencing covered 230 or so trial participants: 207 given two doses of AZD1222 and 26 given two doses of MenACWY control vaccine. Results and caveats for the whole study, not just this receptor: Participants were mostly white British and included more females than males, and it was suggested by the authors that clonal diversity may have been underestimated. No day 14 peak-response samples were available, so repertoires were characterized only after the peak T cell response. Conclusions about previously exposed vaccinees are limited because only six or seven AZD1222 recipients were SARS-CoV-2 seropositive at baseline. Reportedly, close to half of the unique spike-specific TCRs recognized epitopes lying outside the regions that are mutated in the B.1.351 and B.1.1.7 variants. Spike-specific TCR breadth and depth rose significantly after two AZD1222 doses compared with day 0 and with MenACWY recipients. Vaccine-associated CD4 TCRs spanned the whole spike protein, with dominant responses in regions 160-218 and 743-854. In the small 56-69-year group, the increase in depth fell short of significance, most likely because of low power.

The CDR3 regions of human TCRbeta chains were analyzed by immunosequencing. The paper's data handling went like this. Repertoire TCRs were matched against a reference library of SARS-CoV-2-specific TCRs generated with the MIRA antigen-specificity platform. Breadth meant the fraction of unique TCRs that were SARS-CoV-2-associated, whereas depth meant the fraction of total T cells that were SARS-CoV-2-associated. Each spike-specific TCR was assigned to its reactive spike region and to a CD4 or CD8 class using the MIRA data. Log10-transformed breadth and depth values were compared by one-way ANOVA with Sidak's multiple comparisons tests. TCRdb mirrors the immuneACCESS table, restricted to in-frame sequences. Some clones are absent from its copies; in checked studies, under half trace to an unresolved V gene, and the reason for the others is unknown. V and J calls and clone size come straight from that table; D and trimming were deduced from the DNA. A total of roughly 96,000 clones appear in this sample, approximately 87% of them only once. The ten largest clones represent about 25% of the sample.

Relative to germline, V is missing 6 bases and J is missing 3 bases, with 9 bases of the junction outside any gene match. The cysteine opens and the phenylalanine closes a CDR3 of 15 amino acids. Solely the CDR3 DNA is kept, with 45 bases framed from the first base. According to the germline V gene, CDR1 reads LGHNA and CDR2 reads YSLEER. The chain is encoded by TRBV4-3 joined to TRBJ2-3, with 7 middle bases fitting TRBD1. The sequence was collected from an adult in good health. The sample consisted of peripheral blood, taken on day 0 of AZD1222 vaccination. The CDR3 amino acid sequence is: CASSRGGGRTDTQYF. The nucleotides read TGCGCCAGCAGTCGAGGGGGCGGAAGGACAGATACGCAGTATTTT.